This T cell receptor beta chain appears in the sequencing data of a study of control samples from healthy donors and cancer patients. The assay was immunoSEQ multiplex PCR, and TCRdb's table has in-frame clones only and misses some. The table has 110,000 or so clones, around nine tenths seen once. From germline, CDR1 is KGHSH and CDR2 LQKENI. The CDR3 is made up of 15 amino acids. The germline V and J ends were trimmed by 2 bases and 2 bases, with 7 bases remaining between them. The rearrangement joins TRBV18 to TRBJ2-6, with D hard to call. Sequencing used blood. This sequence originates from a man aged 25-45 years in good health. The CDR3 DNA sequence: TGTGCCAGCTCACCATCAGTAGCTGGGGCCAACGTCCTGACTTTC. Encoded protein: CASSPSVAGANVLTF.